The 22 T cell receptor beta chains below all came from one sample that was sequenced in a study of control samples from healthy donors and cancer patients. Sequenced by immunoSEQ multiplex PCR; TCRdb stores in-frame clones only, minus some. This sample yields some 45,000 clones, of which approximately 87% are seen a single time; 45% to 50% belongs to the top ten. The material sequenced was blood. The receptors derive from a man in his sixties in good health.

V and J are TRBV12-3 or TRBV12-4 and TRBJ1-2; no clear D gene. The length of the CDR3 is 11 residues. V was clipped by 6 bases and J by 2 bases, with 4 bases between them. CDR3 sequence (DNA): TGTGCCAGCAGCCAAAACTATGGCTACACCTTC. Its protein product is CASSQNYGYTF.

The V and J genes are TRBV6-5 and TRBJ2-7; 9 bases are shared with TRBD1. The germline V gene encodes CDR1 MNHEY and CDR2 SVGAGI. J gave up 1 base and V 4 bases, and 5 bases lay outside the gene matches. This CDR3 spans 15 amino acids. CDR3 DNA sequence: TGTGCCAGCAGTTCCGGGACAGGGACTTCCTACGAGCAGTACTTC. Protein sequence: CASSSGTGTSYEQYF.

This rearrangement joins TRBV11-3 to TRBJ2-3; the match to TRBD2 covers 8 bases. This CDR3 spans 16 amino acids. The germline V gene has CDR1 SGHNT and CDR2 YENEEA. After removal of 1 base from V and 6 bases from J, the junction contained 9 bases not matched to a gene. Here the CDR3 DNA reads TGTGCCAGCAGCTTAGGCCTAGCGGGTAGCAGGGATACGCAGTATTTT. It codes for CASSLGLAGSRDTQYF.

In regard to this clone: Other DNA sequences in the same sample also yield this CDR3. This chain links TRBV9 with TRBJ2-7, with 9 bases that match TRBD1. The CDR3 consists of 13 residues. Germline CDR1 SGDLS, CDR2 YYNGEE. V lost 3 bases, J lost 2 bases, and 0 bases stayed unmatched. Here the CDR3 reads CASSGQGAYEQYF. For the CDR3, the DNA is TGTGCCAGCAGCGGACAGGGGGCCTACGAGCAGTACTTC.

CDR3 coding DNA: TGTGCCAGCAGTGAAGCTATCGGTTTGCGGCAGTACTTC. It specifies CASSEAIGLRQYF. The rearrangement joins TRBV2 to TRBJ2-7, with D hard to call. Trimming cost V 0 bases and J 9 bases, with 12 bases left between them. This CDR3 spans 13 amino acids. CDR1 is SNHLY, CDR2 FYNNEI, per germline.

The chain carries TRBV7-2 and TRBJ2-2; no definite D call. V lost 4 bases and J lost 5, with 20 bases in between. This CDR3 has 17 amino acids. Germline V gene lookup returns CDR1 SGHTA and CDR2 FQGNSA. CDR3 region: CASSSAPMGFRTGELFF. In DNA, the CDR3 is TGTGCCAGCAGCTCAGCCCCAATGGGGTTCAGAACCGGGGAGCTGTTTTTT.

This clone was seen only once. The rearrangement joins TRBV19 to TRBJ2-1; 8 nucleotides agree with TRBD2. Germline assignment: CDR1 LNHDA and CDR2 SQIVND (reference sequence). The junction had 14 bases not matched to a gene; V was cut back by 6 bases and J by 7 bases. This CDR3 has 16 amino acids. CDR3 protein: CASREAGAVKVNEQFF. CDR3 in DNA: TGTGCCAGTAGGGAAGCGGGAGCGGTAAAGGTGAATGAGCAGTTCTTC. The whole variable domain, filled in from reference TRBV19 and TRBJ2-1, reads DGGITQSPKYLFRKEGQNVTLSCEQNLNHDAMYWYRQDPGQGLRLIYYSQIVNDFQKGDIAEGYSVSREKKESFPLTVTSAQKNPTAFYLCASREAGAVKVNEQFFGPGTRLTVL.

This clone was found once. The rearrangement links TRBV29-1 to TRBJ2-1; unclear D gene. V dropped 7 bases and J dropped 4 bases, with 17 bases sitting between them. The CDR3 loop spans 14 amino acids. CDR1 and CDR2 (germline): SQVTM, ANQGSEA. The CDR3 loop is CSAGESPRYNEQFF. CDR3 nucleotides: TGCAGCGCCGGCGAAAGCCCGAGGTACAATGAGCAGTTCTTC.

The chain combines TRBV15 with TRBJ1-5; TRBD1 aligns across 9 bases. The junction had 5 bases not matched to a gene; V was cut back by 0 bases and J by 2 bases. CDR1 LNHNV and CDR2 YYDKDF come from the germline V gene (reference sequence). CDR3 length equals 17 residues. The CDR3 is CATSRDPQGAGNQPQHF. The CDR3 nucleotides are TGTGCCACCAGCAGAGACCCACAGGGGGCTGGCAATCAGCCCCAGCATTTT.

This chain's CDR3 is CASSPGGANEKLFF. The CDR3 region has the DNA TGTGCCAGCAGCCCAGGGGGGGCTAATGAAAAACTGTTTTTT. The chain joins TRBV9 to TRBJ1-4; 7 nucleotides agree with TRBD1. V dropped 4 bases and J dropped 3; count of bases not matched to a gene: 3. The germline gives CDR1 SGDLS, CDR2 YYNGEE. The CDR3 has 14 residues.

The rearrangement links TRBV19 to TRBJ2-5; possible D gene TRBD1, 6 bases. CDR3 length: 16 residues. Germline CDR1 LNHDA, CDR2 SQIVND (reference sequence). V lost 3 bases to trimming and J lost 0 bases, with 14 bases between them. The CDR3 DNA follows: TGTGCCAGTAGTATTGGGGGCCGATACTACCAAGAGACCCAGTACTTC. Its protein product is CASSIGGRYYQETQYF.

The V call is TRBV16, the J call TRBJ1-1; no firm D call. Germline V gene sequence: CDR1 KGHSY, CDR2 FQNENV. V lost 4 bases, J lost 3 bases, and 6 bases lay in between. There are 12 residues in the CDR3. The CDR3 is CASSPLYTEAFF. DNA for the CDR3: TGTGCCAGCAGCCCGCTGTACACTGAAGCTTTCTTT.

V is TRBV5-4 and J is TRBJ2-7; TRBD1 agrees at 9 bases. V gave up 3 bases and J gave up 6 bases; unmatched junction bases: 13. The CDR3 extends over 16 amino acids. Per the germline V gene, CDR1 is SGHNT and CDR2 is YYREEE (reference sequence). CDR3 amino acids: CASSSIGTGPGLEQYF. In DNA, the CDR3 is TGTGCCAGCAGCTCCATCGGGACAGGGCCCGGCCTCGAGCAGTACTTC. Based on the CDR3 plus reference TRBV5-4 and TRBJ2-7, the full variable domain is ETGVTQSPTHLIKTRGQQVTLRCSSQSGHNTVSWYQQALGQGPQFIFQYYREEENGRGNFPPRFSGLQFPNYSSELNVNALELDDSALYLCASSSIGTGPGLEQYFGPGTRLTVT.

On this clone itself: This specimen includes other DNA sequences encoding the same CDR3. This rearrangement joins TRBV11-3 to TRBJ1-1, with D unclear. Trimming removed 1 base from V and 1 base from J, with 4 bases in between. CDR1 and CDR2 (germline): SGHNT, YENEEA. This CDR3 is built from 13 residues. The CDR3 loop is CASSLGKNTEAFF. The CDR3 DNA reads TGTGCCAGCAGCTTAGGCAAGAACACTGAAGCTTTCTTT.

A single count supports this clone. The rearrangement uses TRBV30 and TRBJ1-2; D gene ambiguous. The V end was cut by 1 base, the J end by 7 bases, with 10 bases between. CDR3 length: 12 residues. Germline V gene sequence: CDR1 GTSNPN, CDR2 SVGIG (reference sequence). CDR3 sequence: CAWSGEVGGYTF. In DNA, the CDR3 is TGTGCCTGGAGTGGGGAGGTGGGTGGCTACACCTTC. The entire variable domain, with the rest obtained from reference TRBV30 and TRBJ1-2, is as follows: SQTIHQWPATLVQPVGSPLSLECTVEGTSNPNLYWYRQAAGRGLQLLFYSVGIGQISSEVPQNLSASRPQDRQFILSSKKLLLSDSGFYLCAWSGEVGGYTFGSGTRLTVV.

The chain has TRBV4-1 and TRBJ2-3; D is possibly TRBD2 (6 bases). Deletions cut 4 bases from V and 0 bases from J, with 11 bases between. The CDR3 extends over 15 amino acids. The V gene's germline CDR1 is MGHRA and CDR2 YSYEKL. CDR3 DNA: TGCGCCAGCAGCCCCCGGGACTCGAGCACAGATACGCAGTATTTT. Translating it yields CASSPRDSSTDTQYF.

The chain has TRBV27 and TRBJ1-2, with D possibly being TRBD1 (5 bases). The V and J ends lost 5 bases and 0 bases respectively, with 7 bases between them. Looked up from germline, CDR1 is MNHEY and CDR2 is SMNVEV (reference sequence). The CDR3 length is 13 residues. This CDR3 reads CASSPQANYGYTF. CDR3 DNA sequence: TGTGCCAGCAGTCCACAGGCTAACTATGGCTACACCTTC.

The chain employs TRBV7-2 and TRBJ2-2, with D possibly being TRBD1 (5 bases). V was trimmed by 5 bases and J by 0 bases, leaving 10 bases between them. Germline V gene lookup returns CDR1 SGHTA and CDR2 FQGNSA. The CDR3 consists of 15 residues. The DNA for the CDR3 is TGTGCCAGCAGCATTCGACAGTCGAACACCGGGGAGCTGTTTTTT. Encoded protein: CASSIRQSNTGELFF.

CDR3 sequence reads: CASRQGGSYTF. The CDR3 DNA is TGTGCCAGCAGACAGGGGGGAAGCTACACCTTC. The rearrangement joins TRBV2 to TRBJ1-2, with 8 bases matching TRBD1. CDR1 and CDR2 from the germline V gene are SNHLY and FYNNEI. Germline trimming cut 6 bases from V and 9 bases from J; bases unmatched to any gene: 3. CDR3 length equals 11 residues.

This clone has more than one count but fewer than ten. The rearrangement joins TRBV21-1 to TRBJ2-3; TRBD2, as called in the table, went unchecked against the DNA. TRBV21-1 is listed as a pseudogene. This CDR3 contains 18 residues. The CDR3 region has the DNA TGTGCCAGCAGCAAAGGGAACGGGGGGGCCACTAGCACAGATACGCAGTATTTT. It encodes CASSKGNGGATSTDTQYF.

The CDR3: CASSLQVYLPQHF. The CDR3 DNA is TGTGCCAGCAGCTTGCAGGTGTATTTGCCCCAGCATTTT. The chain has TRBV11-2 and TRBJ1-5; no clear D. The CDR3 totals 13 residues. V lost 3 bases and J lost 9, with 12 bases in between. From germline, CDR1 is SGHAT and CDR2 FQNNGV.

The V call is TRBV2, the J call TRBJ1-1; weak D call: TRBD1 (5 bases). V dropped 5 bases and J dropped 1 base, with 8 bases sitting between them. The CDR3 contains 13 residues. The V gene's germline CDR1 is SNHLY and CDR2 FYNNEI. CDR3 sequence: CASSRGGNTEAFF. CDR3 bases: TGTGCCAGCAGTCGGGGGGGGAACACTGAAGCTTTCTTT. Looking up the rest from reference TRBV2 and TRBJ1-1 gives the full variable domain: EPEVTQTPSHQVTQMGQEVILRCVPISNHLYFYWYRQILGQKVEFLVSFYNNEISEKSEIFDDQFSVERPDGSNFTLKIRSTKLEDSAMYFCASSRGGNTEAFFGQGTRLTVV.